This TCR beta chain derives from a study of siplizumab effects on memory and regulatory T cells. Study-level results: Mappable alloreactive CD4+ clones averaged 68.8% Treg-derived with siplizumab versus 26.9% in controls. Naive T cell populations appeared to exhibit greater diversity than memory cells and appeared to be major alloresponse contributors. Assignment of a naive or memory phenotype failed for roughly 75-95% of the proliferating CD4+ or CD8+ clones.

Worth noting for this clone: Its matching antigen is unknown.

The V gene lost 5 bases and the J gene lost 3 bases, with 7 bases spanning the gap. Germline CDR1 reads SGHDN; CDR2 reads FVKESK. CDR3 size: 12 residues. The repertoire was sequenced with immunoSEQ multiplex PCR; TCRdb's copy has only in-frame clones and lacks some. Of around 100,000 clones in the sample, 92% were seen once. The chain employs TRBV14 and TRBJ1-2; D unclear. The receptor's source is a human donor in good health. Sequenced input: Tregs sorted from blood. The CDR3 region is CASSITDYGYTF. The DNA for the CDR3 is TGTGCCAGCAGCATTACGGACTATGGCTACACCTTC.